These T cell receptor beta chains were read from a single sample in a study of cytomegalovirus exposure and HLA in healthy donors. This table comes from immunoSEQ multiplex PCR, and its TCRdb copy is limited to in-frame clones, with some not included. The sample includes tens of thousands of clones, roughly 79% seen only once; the top ten take over 1.1%. Sequenced material: PBMCs. The source is a male donor in good health and CMV-seronegative. Each CDR3 is given with its conserved first and last residue. D genes are given only for firm matches. Clone size is shown for a subset of rows, as once, few, many or a class of expanded clone.

TRBV2	NA	16	NA	TRBJ2-1	CASSELEAGLVNEQFF	TGTGCCAGCAGTGAATTGGAGGCGGGATTGGTCAATGAGCAGTTCTTC
TRBV5-6	NA	14	NA	TRBJ1-1	CASSPFTRAREAFF	TGTGCCAGCAGCCCTTTCACCAGGGCCAGGGAAGCTTTCTTT
TRBV18	NA	15	TRBD1	TRBJ2-7	CASSPTGGAQLEQYF	TGTGCCAGCTCACCCACAGGGGGCGCCCAGCTCGAGCAGTACTTC
TRBV11-2	NA	15	TRBD1	TRBJ2-7	CASSSYQGASYEQYF	TGTGCCAGCAGCTCCTATCAGGGGGCCTCCTACGAGCAGTACTTC
TRBV5-6	NA	15	NA	TRBJ1-1	CASSPPQGSDTEAFF	TGTGCCAGCAGCCCTCCCCAGGGTTCGGACACTGAAGCTTTCTTT
TRBV4-1	NA	16	NA	TRBJ2-2	CASSQVALPSRGELFF	TGCGCCAGCAGCCAAGTAGCGCTCCCGTCAAGGGGGGAGCTGTTTTTT
TRBV7-9	NA	13	NA	TRBJ1-2	CSSSGIGGYGYTF	TGTTCCAGCAGCGGCATCGGGGGGTATGGCTACACCTTC
TRBV6-1	NA	15	NA	TRBJ2-3	CASTGVNAASDTQYF	TGTGCCAGCACGGGTGTCAACGCTGCCTCAGATACGCAGTATTTT
TRBV5-4	NA	15	TRBD1	TRBJ1-5	CASSYPGQGGQPQHF	TGTGCCAGCAGCTACCCGGGACAGGGCGGTCAGCCCCAGCATTTT
TRBV30	NA	13	NA	TRBJ2-2	CAWRDRLTGELFF	TGTGCCTGGAGAGACAGGCTCACCGGGGAGCTGTTTTTT
TRBV13	NA	16	NA	TRBJ1-1	CASSLKHGALGTEAFF	TGTGCCAGCAGCTTGAAACATGGGGCGCTGGGCACTGAAGCTTTCTTT
TRBV4-3	NA	16	NA	TRBJ2-2	CASSQDRPGNTGELFF	TGCGCCAGCAGCCAAGATAGACCAGGGAACACCGGGGAGCTGTTTTTT
TRBV7-9	NA	12	NA	TRBJ2-7	CASRTGIAEQYF	TGTGCCAGCAGGACGGGGATAGCTGAGCAGTACTTC
TRBV5-1	NA	14	NA	TRBJ2-7	CASSFGGEVYEQYF	TGCGCCAGCAGCTTCGGGGGAGAGGTTTACGAGCAGTACTTC
TRBV4-3	NA	16	NA	TRBJ2-1	CASSLLDRMGYNEQFF	TGCGCCAGCAGCCTGCTAGACAGAATGGGATACAATGAGCAGTTCTTC
TRBV4-3	NA	13	NA	TRBJ1-1	CASSPQPDSEAFF	TGCGCCAGCAGCCCCCAACCCGACAGTGAAGCTTTCTTT
TRBV4-3	NA	16	NA	TRBJ2-1	CASSQDEGSSYNEQFF	TGCGCCAGCAGCCAAGATGAAGGGAGCTCCTACAATGAGCAGTTCTTC
TRBV5-4	few	12	NA	TRBJ2-6	CAGGSGANVLTF	TGTGCCGGCGGGTCTGGGGCCAACGTCCTGACTTTC
TRBV9	NA	15	TRBD1	TRBJ1-1	CASSAPGQGNTEAFF	TGTGCCAGCAGCGCTCCGGGACAGGGCAACACTGAAGCTTTCTTT
TRBV7-9	NA	14	TRBD1	TRBJ1-5	CASSATGLNQPQHF	TGTGCCAGCAGCGCGACAGGGTTGAATCAGCCCCAGCATTTT
TRBV28	NA	18	TRBD1	TRBJ1-5	CASSFFLGQTYSNQPQHF	TGTGCCAGCAGTTTTTTTTTGGGACAGACTTATAGCAATCAGCCCCAGCATTTT
TRBV28	few	13	NA	TRBJ1-1	CASSNTGNTEAFF	TGTGCCAGCAGCAATACAGGGAACACTGAAGCTTTCTTT
TRBV5-8	NA	15	TRBD1	TRBJ1-1	CASSRLGQINTEAFF	TGTGCCAGCAGCCGGCTGGGACAGATCAACACTGAAGCTTTCTTT
TRBV5-1	few	15	TRBD1	TRBJ1-5	CASSLRTGLNQPQHF	TGCGCCAGCAGCCTTAGGACAGGGCTGAATCAGCCCCAGCATTTT
TRBV10-1	NA	14	TRBD1	TRBJ1-1	CASGRGGDGTEAFF	TGCGCCAGCGGTCGAGGGGGCGATGGCACTGAAGCTTTCTTT
TRBV19	few	13	NA	TRBJ2-1	CASSVPGFGEQFF	TGTGCCAGTAGCGTCCCAGGGTTTGGTGAGCAGTTCTTC
TRBV27	NA	13	NA	TRBJ1-2	CASSFGGSYGYTF	TGTGCCAGCAGTTTTGGGGGGAGCTATGGCTACACCTTC
TRBV7-2	NA	12	NA	TRBJ1-1	CASSLRGTEAFF	TGTGCCAGCAGTTTGCGGGGGACTGAAGCTTTCTTT